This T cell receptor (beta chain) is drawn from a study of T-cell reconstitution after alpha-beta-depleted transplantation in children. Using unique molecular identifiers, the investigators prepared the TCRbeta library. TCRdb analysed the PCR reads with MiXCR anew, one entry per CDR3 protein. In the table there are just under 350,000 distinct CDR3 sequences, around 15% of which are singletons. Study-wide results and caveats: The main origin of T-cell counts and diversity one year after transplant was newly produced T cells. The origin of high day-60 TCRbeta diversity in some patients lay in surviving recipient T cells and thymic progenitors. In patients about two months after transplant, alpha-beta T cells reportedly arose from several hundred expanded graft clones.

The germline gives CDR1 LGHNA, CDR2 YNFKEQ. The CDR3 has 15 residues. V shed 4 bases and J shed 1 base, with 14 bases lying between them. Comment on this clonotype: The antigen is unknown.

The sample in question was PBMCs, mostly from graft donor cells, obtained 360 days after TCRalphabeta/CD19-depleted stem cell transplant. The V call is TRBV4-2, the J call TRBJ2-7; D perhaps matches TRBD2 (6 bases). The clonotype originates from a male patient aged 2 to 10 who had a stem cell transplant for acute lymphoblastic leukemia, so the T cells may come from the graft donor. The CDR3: CASSPSRRGSYEQYF. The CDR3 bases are TGTGCCAGCAGCCCGAGCCGTCGGGGGTCCTACGAGCAGTACTTC.